This is a list of T cell receptor beta chains from one sample in a study of molecular identifiers for immune sequencing clone quantification. Each CDR3 protein gets one entry after TCRdb re-called the PCR reads with MiXCR. The sample lists tens of thousands of distinct CDR3 sequences; over 15% were seen once. Sequenced material: naive CD8+ T cells from blood, with Jurkat cell RNA spiked in. All receptors come from a human donor in good health. Some libraries in this study had Jurkat cell RNA spiked in. Each CDR3 is given with its conserved first and last residue. Fields, in order: D gene, J gene, V gene, clone size, CDR3 protein, CDR3 DNA. The D gene is left open where the match is weak. Size is stated for part of the rows, as once, few or many counts, or as a class when the clone is expanded.

D: NA; J: TRBJ2-6; V: TRBV7-9; size: many; CDR3: CASSAAGYSGANVLTF; DNA: TGTGCCAGCAGCGCCGCAGGCTACTCTGGGGCCAACGTCCTGACTTTC
D: TRBD2; J: TRBJ2-1; V: TRBV14; size: NA; CDR3: CASSQDRALAGGPSYNEQFF; DNA: TGTGCCAGCAGCCAAGATCGGGCACTAGCGGGAGGGCCTTCCTACAATGAGCAGTTCTTC
D: NA; J: TRBJ1-2; V: TRBV5-4; size: many; CDR3: CASSLDRLQHSANYGYTF; DNA: TGTGCCAGCAGCTTGGATCGGTTACAACACTCGGCTAACTATGGCTACACCTTC
D: NA; J: TRBJ2-2; V: TRBV12-3/TRBV12-4; size: many; CDR3: CASSLTELPTTGELFF; DNA: TGTGCCAGCAGTTTAACAGAATTACCTACTACCGGGGAGCTGTTTTTT
D: NA; J: TRBJ1-1; V: TRBV27; size: many; CDR3: CASSWSQYTEAFF; DNA: TGTGCCAGCAGTTGGAGTCAGTACACTGAAGCTTTCTTT
D: NA; J: TRBJ1-1; V: TRBV9; size: many; CDR3: CASSEGGGTEAFF; DNA: TGTGCCAGCAGCGAAGGGGGAGGTACTGAAGCTTTCTTT
D: NA; J: TRBJ2-1; V: TRBV19; size: few; CDR3: CASSSGEEYRWNEQFF; DNA: TGTGCCAGTAGTTCCGGAGAGGAGTACCGCTGGAATGAGCAGTTCTTC
D: NA; J: TRBJ1-4; V: TRBV4-3; size: many; CDR3: CASSQARFSSEKLFF; DNA: TGCGCCAGCAGCCAAGCCAGGTTTTCGTCTGAAAAACTGTTTTTT
D: NA; J: TRBJ1-6; V: TRBV30; size: many; CDR3: CAWMYAGGGPLHF; DNA: TGTGCCTGGATGTATGCCGGCGGGGGGCCCCTCCACTTT
D: TRBD2; J: TRBJ2-2; V: TRBV7-7; size: NA; CDR3: CASGIGNGELFF; DNA: TGTGCTAGCGGGATAGGCAACGGGGAGCTGTTTTTT
D: NA; J: TRBJ2-1; V: TRBV20-1; size: NA; CDR3: CIAREGGLTYNEQFF; DNA: TGCATTGCTAGAGAGGGGGGACTGACTTACAATGAGCAGTTCTTC
D: NA; J: TRBJ2-1; V: TRBV7-2; size: many; CDR3: CASSLFALTHEQFF; DNA: TGTGCCAGCAGCTTATTTGCCCTCACCCATGAGCAGTTCTTC
D: NA; J: TRBJ2-1; V: TRBV5-6; size: NA; CDR3: CASSLLLGEEDNEQFF; DNA: TGTGCCAGCAGCTTGCTGTTGGGGGAGGAGGACAATGAGCAGTTCTTC
D: NA; J: TRBJ2-7; V: TRBV5-1; size: NA; CDR3: CASSFGIGTYEQYF; DNA: TGCGCCAGCAGCTTCGGGATAGGGACCTACGAGCAGTACTTC
D: NA; J: TRBJ2-7; V: TRBV7-8; size: many; CDR3: CASSLGPGTWEQYF; DNA: TGTGCCAGCAGCTTGGGGCCAGGCACTTGGGAGCAGTACTTC
D: NA; J: TRBJ2-3; V: TRBV11-3; size: many; CDR3: CASSPTPLEITSTDTQYF; DNA: TGTGCCAGCAGCCCCACCCCCCTGGAGATTACTAGCACAGATACGCAGTATTTT
D: TRBD2; J: TRBJ2-3; V: TRBV3-1; size: many; CDR3: CASSQALLVAGEADTQYF; DNA: TGTGCCAGCAGCCAAGCTCTGCTGGTAGCGGGAGAGGCAGATACGCAGTATTTT
D: NA; J: TRBJ1-1; V: TRBV7-9; size: many; CDR3: CASTHALAQGLAFF; DNA: TGTGCCAGCACCCACGCTCTGGCCCAAGGCCTAGCTTTCTTT
D: TRBD2; J: TRBJ2-3; V: TRBV19; size: NA; CDR3: CASTQRTSGVDTQYF; DNA: TGTGCCAGTACCCAAAGGACTAGCGGGGTAGATACGCAGTATTTT
D: NA; J: TRBJ1-4; V: TRBV12-3/TRBV12-4; size: many; CDR3: CASTTGLTNEKLFF; DNA: TGTGCCAGCACCACAGGGCTGACTAATGAAAAACTGTTTTTT
D: NA; J: TRBJ2-7; V: TRBV6-6; size: NA; CDR3: CASTHSYEQYF; DNA: TGTGCCAGCACCCACTCCTACGAGCAGTACTTC
D: TRBD2; J: TRBJ2-2; V: TRBV12-3/TRBV12-4; size: few; CDR3: CASIERGYTGELFF; DNA: TGTGCCAGCATAGAGCGGGGGTACACCGGGGAGCTGTTTTTT
D: NA; J: TRBJ2-1; V: TRBV7-2; size: many; CDR3: CASSFYVGNEQFF; DNA: TGTGCCAGCAGCTTTTACGTGGGAAATGAGCAGTTCTTC
D: NA; J: TRBJ1-3; V: TRBV9; size: many; CDR3: CASSVAGPGDTIYF; DNA: TGTGCCAGCAGCGTAGCCGGACCCGGAGACACCATATATTTT
D: NA; J: TRBJ1-6; V: TRBV7-8; size: NA; CDR3: CASSFYPVGSYSPLHF; DNA: TGTGCCAGCAGCTTTTATCCGGTGGGGAGTTATTCACCCCTCCACTTT
D: TRBD2; J: TRBJ2-1; V: TRBV7-2; size: few; CDR3: CASTLLAGGYNEQFF; DNA: TGTGCCAGCACCCTACTAGCGGGAGGATACAATGAGCAGTTCTTC
D: TRBD1; J: TRBJ2-5; V: TRBV29-1; size: many; CDR3: CSVEGQNQETQYF; DNA: TGCAGCGTTGAGGGACAGAACCAAGAGACCCAGTACTTC